The sequence of this TCR beta chain was determined in a study of cytomegalovirus exposure and HLA in healthy donors. Overall study: A prior analysis found 117 million unique TCR beta sequences from 150 million to 200 million T cells.

Study-wide points: Reports described diagnosis of cytomegalovirus status by the classifier as highly specific and sensitive. Looking again later, the authors saw that most CMV-associated TCR beta chains seemed HLA-restricted.

A remark on this clone: Its antigen is not known.

V shed 3 bases and J shed 7 bases, with 10 bases lying between them. Per the germline V gene, CDR1 is SNHLY and CDR2 is FYNNEI. The CDR3 loop spans 14 amino acids. PCR employed 60 Vbeta and 13 Jbeta primers. This table comes from immunoSEQ multiplex PCR, and its TCRdb copy is limited to in-frame clones, with some not included. The sample contains around 130,000 clones, over 70% of which appear only once. V is TRBV2 and J is TRBJ1-6, with a tentative D call TRBD1 (6 bases). Source material: PBMCs. The origin of this receptor is a woman between 18 and 29 years old in good health and CMV-seronegative. The CDR3 DNA sequence: TGTGCCAGCAGTGATCGGGGGGCGAATTCACCCCTCCACTTT. It codes for CASSDRGANSPLHF.